This T cell receptor (beta chain) was obtained from a study of blood T cell repertoires in COVID-19. Study-wide background: Collection of acute and convalescent COVID-19 samples took place in the United States, Italy and Spain. Sample material is recorded as cDNA or gDNA derived from T cells, B-cell-depleted T cells, or PBMCs.

This clone was seen ten or more times. Clones were sequenced by immunoSEQ multiplex PCR, and TCRdb holds only the in-frame ones, with some missing. The sample consists of some 200,000 clones, approximately 89% of them appearing once. The V and J ends lost 6 bases and 3 bases respectively, with 12 bases between them. The CDR3 length is 14 residues. Germline V lookup: CDR1 SEHNR, CDR2 FQNEAQ (reference sequence). This clonotype was obtained from a woman aged 55-75 years with acute or convalescent COVID-19. The chain uses TRBV7-9 and TRBJ1-5, with a tentative D call TRBD1 (5 bases). Sequencing was performed on peripheral blood. CDR3 in DNA: TGTGCCAGCAGACGAGAGGGACTCAATCAGCCCCAGCATTTT. Amino acid sequence: CASRREGLNQPQHF. The variable domain in full, completed from reference TRBV7-9 and TRBJ1-5, reads DTGVSQNPRHKITKRGQNVTFRCDPISEHNRLYWYRQTLGQGPEFLTYFQNEAQLEKSRLLSDRFSAERPKGSFSTLEIQRTEQGDSAMYLCASRREGLNQPQHFGDGTRLSIL.